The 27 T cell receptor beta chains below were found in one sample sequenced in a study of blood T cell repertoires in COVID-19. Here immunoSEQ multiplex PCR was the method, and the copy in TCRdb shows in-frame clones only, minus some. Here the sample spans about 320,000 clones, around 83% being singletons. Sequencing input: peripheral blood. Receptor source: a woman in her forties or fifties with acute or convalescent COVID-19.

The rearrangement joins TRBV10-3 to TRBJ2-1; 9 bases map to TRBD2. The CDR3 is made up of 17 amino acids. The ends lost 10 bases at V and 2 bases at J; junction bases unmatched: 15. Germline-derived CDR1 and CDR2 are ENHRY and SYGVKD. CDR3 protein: CATGTSLLTTTYNEQFF. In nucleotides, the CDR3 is TGTGCCACCGGGACTAGCCTTCTTACTACTACCTACAATGAGCAGTTCTTC.

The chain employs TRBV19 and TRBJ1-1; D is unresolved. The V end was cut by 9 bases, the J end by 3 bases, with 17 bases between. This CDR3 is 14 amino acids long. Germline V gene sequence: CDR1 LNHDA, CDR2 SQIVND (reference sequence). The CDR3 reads CASCWSGSDTEAFF. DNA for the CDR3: TGTGCCAGCTGCTGGTCAGGCTCGGACACTGAAGCTTTCTTT.

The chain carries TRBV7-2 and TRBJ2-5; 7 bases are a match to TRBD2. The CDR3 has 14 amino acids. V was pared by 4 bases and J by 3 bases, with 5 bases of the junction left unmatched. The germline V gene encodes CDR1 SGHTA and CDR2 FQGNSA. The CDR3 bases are TGTGCCAGCAGCTCCCGCCGGGGGGAAGAGACCCAGTACTTC. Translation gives CASSSRRGEETQYF.

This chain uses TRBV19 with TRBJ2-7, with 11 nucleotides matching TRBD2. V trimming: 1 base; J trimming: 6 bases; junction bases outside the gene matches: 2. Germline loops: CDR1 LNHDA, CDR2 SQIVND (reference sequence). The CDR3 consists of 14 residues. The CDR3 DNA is TGTGCCAGTAGTATAGGCGGACTAGCGGGCGAGCAGTACGTC. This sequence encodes CASSIGGLAGEQYV.

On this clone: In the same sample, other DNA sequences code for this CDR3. CDR3 nucleotides: TGTGCCAGCAGTTCTTCAAGAGGTGGCTACACCTTC. This sequence encodes CASSSSRGGYTF. V is TRBV12-3 or TRBV12-4 and J is TRBJ1-2; D not certain. The CDR3 spans 12 residues. V lost 4 bases to trimming and J lost 7 bases, with 10 bases between them.

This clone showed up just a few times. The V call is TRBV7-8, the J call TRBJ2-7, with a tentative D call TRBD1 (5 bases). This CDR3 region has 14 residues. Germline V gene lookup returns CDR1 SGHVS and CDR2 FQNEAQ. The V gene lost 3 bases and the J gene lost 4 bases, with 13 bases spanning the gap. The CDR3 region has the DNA TGTGCCAGCAGCTTGCCAGGGCCTCCTTACGAGCAGTACGTC. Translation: CASSLPGPPYEQYV.

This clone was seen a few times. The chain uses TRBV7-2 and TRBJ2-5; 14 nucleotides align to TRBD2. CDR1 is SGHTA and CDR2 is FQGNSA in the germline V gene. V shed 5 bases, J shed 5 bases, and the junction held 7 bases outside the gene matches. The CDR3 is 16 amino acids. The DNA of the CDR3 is TGTGCCAGCAGCCGGGGACTAGCGGGAGTCGAGGAGACCCAGTACTTC. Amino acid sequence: CASSRGLAGVEETQYF. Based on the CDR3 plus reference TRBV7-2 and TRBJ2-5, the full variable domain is GAGVSQSPSNKVTEKGKDVELRCDPISGHTALYWYRQSLGQGLEFLIYFQGNSAPDKSGLPSDRFSAERTGGSVSTLTIQRTQQEDSAVYLCASSRGLAGVEETQYFGPGTRLLVL.

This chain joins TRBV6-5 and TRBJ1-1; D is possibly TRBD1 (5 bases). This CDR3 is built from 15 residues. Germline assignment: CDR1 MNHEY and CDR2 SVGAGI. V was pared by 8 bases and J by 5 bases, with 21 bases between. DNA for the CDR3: TGTGCCAGCTTTGAGGGGCCGGGAGGTCGGACTGAAGCTTTCTTT. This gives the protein CASFEGPGGRTEAFF.

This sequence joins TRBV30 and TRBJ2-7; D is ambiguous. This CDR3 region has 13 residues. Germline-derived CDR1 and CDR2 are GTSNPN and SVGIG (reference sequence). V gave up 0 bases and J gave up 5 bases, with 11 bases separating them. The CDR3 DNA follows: TGTGCCTGGAGTGTGAACAGAGCTAACGAGCAGTACTTC. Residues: CAWSVNRANEQYF.

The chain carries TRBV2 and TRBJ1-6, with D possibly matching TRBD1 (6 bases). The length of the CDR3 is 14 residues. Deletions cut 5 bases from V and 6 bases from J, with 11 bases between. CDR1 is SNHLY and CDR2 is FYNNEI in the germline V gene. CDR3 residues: CASSPGHRNSPLHF. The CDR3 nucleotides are TGTGCCAGCAGTCCGGGACATCGTAATTCACCCCTCCACTTT. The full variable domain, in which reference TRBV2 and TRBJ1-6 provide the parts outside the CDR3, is EPEVTQTPSHQVTQMGQEVILRCVPISNHLYFYWYRQILGQKVEFLVSFYNNEISEKSEIFDDQFSVERPDGSNFTLKIRSTKLEDSAMYFCASSPGHRNSPLHFGNGTRLTVT.

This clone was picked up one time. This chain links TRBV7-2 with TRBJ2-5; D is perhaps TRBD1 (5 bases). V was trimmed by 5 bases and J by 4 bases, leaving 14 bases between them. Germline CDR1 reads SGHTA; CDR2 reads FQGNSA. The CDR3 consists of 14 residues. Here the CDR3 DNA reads TGTGCCAGCAGCCCGCAACAGGTTCGAGAGACCCAGTACTTC. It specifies CASSPQQVRETQYF.

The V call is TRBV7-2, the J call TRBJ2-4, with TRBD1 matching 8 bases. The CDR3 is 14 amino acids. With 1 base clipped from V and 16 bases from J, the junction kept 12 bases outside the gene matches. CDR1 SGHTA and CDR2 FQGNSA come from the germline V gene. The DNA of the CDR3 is TGTGCCAGCAGCTTAGATAGACAGGGGCCCCCGTTATACTTC. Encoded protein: CASSLDRQGPPLYF.

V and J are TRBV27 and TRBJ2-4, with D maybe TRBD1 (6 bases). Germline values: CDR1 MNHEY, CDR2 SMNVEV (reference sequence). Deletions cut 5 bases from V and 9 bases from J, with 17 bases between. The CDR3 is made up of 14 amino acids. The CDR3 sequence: CASSAQTGSFIQYF. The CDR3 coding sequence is TGTGCCAGCAGTGCCCAAACAGGGTCCTTCATTCAGTACTTC.

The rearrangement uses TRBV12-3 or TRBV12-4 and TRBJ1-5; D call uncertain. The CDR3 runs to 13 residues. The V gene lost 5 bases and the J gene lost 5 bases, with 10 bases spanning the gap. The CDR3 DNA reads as TGTGCCAGCAGTGCTAACCGAGATCAGCCCCAGCATTTT. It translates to CASSANRDQPQHF.

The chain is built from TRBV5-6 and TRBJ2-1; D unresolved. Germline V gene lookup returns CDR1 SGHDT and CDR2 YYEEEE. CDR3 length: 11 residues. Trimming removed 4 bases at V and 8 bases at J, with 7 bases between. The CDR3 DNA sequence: TGTGCCAGCAGCCGGTTCCATGAGCAGTTCTTC. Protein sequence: CASSRFHEQFF.

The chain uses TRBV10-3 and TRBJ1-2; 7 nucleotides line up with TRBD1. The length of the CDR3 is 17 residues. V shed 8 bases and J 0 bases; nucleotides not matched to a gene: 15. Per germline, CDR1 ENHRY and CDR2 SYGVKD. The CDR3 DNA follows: TGTGCCATCCAGGGACAGTCTAGTTACCCCCCTAACTATGGCTACACCTTC. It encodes CAIQGQSSYPPNYGYTF.

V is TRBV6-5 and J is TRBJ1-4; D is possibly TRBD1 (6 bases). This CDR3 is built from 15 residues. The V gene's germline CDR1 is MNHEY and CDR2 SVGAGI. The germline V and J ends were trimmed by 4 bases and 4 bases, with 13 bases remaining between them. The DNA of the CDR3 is TGTGCCAGCAGTTTAAATCCCAGGGGTAATGAAAAACTGTTTTTT. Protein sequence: CASSLNPRGNEKLFF.

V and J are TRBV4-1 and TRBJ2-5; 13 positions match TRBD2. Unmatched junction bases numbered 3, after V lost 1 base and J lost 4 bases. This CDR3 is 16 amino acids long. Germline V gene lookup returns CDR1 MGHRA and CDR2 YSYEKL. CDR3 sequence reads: CASSQVLAGGRETQYF. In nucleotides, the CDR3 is TGCGCCAGCAGCCAAGTACTAGCGGGAGGGAGAGAGACCCAGTACTTC.

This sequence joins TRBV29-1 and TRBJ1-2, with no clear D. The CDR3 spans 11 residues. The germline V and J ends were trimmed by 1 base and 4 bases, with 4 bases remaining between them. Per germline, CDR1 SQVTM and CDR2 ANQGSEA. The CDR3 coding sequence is TGCAGCGTTGAAGGGAGCTATGGCTACACCTTC. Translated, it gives CSVEGSYGYTF.

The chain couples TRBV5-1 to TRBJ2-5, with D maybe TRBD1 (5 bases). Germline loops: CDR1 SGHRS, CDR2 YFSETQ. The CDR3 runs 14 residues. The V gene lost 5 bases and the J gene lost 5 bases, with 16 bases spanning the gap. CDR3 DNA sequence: TGCGCCAGCAGGGCAGACAGAGTACGGGAGACCCAGTACTTC. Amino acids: CASRADRVRETQYF.

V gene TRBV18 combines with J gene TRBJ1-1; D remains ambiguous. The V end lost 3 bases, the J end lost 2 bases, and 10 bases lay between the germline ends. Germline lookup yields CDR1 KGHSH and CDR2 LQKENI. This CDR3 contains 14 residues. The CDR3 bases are TGTGCCAGCTCACCCCTCCCGCTAAACACTGAAGCTTTCTTT. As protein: CASSPLPLNTEAFF.

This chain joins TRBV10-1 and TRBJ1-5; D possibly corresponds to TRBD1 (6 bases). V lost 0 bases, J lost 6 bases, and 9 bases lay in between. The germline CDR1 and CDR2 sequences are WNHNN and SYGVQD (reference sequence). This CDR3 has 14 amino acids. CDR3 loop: CASSESGGTQPQHF. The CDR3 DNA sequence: TGCGCCAGCAGTGAGTCAGGGGGAACTCAGCCCCAGCATTTT.

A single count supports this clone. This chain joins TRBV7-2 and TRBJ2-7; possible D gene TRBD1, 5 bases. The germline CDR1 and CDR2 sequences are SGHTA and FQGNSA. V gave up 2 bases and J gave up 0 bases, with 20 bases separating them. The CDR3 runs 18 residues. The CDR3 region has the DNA TGTGCCAGCAGCTTATCAATTTTGGCCGGACACACCTCCTACGAGCAGTACGTC. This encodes CASSLSILAGHTSYEQYV.

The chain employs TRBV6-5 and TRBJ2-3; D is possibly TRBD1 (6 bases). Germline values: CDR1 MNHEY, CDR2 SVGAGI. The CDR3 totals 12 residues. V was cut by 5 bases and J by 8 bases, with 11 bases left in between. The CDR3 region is CASSQGWGTQYF. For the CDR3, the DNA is TGTGCCAGCAGTCAGGGGTGGGGTACGCAGTATTTT.

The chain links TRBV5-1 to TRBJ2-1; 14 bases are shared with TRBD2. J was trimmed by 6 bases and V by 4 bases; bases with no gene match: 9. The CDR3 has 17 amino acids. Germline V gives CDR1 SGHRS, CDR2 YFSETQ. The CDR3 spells CASSPEPGLAGVNEQFF. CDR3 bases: TGCGCCAGCAGCCCCGAGCCGGGACTAGCGGGGGTCAATGAGCAGTTCTTC.

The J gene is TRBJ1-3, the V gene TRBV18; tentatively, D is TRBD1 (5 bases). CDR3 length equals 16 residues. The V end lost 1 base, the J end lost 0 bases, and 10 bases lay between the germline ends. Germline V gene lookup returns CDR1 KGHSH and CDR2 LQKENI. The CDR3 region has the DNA TGTGCCAGCTCACCACAGGGGCAGAGCTCTGGAAACACCATATATTTT. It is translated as CASSPQGQSSGNTIYF.

The CDR3 spells CASSYFGQTGYEQYF. DNA for the CDR3: TGTGCCAGCAGTTACTTCGGACAGACCGGCTACGAGCAGTACTTC. The rearrangement links TRBV6-5 to TRBJ2-7; tentatively, D is TRBD1 (6 bases). The CDR3 consists of 15 residues. CDR1 and CDR2 from the germline V gene are MNHEY and SVGAGI. V lost 1 base and J lost 3, with 13 bases in between.